Below are 9 T cell receptor beta chains sequenced from a single sample in a study of cytomegalovirus exposure and HLA in healthy donors. The PCR was carried out with 60 Vbeta primers and 13 Jbeta primers. TCRdb's copy holds only in-frame clones and misses some; the assay was immunoSEQ multiplex PCR. The sample has 110,000 to 150,000 clones, around four fifths seen once. The sample consisted of PBMCs. The receptors were sampled from a woman in her sixties in good health and CMV-seropositive.

The chain is built from TRBV6-6 and TRBJ1-5; D not resolved. V was shortened by 6 bases and J by 1 base, with 13 bases between the two germline ends. Germline V gives CDR1 MNHNY, CDR2 SVGAGI (reference sequence). CDR3 length equals 15 residues. This CDR3 reads CASSPGYASNQPQHF. The CDR3 coding sequence is TGTGCCAGCAGCCCAGGATACGCCAGCAATCAGCCCCAGCATTTT.

This clone was seen only a few times. The chain joins TRBV7-2 to TRBJ2-3; 8 nucleotides match TRBD2. V dropped 5 bases and J dropped 0; count of bases not matched to a gene: 4. Germline V gene data show CDR1 as SGHTA and CDR2 as FQGNSA. CDR3 length: 15 residues. The CDR3 protein is CASSQIAGSTDTQYF. CDR3 coding DNA: TGTGCCAGCAGCCAGATAGCGGGGAGCACAGATACGCAGTATTTT.

The chain couples TRBV5-1 to TRBJ1-1; 7 bases are a match to TRBD1. Germline CDR1 reads SGHRS; CDR2 reads YFSETQ. The CDR3 length is 11 residues. After removal of 4 bases from V and 8 bases from J, the junction contained 2 bases not matched to a gene. CDR3 nucleotide sequence: TGCGCCAGCAGCCGGGACAGAGAAGCTTTCTTT. Its protein product is CASSRDREAFF.

A few counts support this clone. The rearrangement uses TRBV12-2 and TRBJ2-3; the table calls TRBD1, which could not be checked here. TRBV12-2 is given as a pseudogene. This CDR3 spans 15 amino acids. The CDR3 nucleotides read TGTGCAAGTCGCTCGCTGACAGCCATCACAGATACGCAGTATTTT. Protein sequence: CASRSLTAITDTQYF.

The chain couples TRBV5-5 to TRBJ1-1; no clear D gene. The CDR3 covers 14 residues. Germline V gene lookup returns CDR1 SGHKS and CDR2 YYEKEE (reference sequence). V was clipped by 0 bases and J by 7 bases, with 13 bases between them. The CDR3: CASSLATAGDEAFF. CDR3 DNA: TGTGCCAGCAGCTTGGCTACGGCAGGCGATGAAGCTTTCTTT.

The V and J genes are TRBV5-4 and TRBJ2-1; D unresolved. Per germline, CDR1 SGHNT and CDR2 YYREEE (reference sequence). Trimming took 4 bases from V and 2 from J, leaving 16 bases between them. This CDR3 is built from 16 residues. The DNA of the CDR3 is TGTGCCAGCAGCACCACCGTAGCAGCCACCTACAATGAGCAGTTCTTC. Its translation: CASSTTVAATYNEQFF.

V gene TRBV28 combines with J gene TRBJ2-5, with TRBD1 identical over 9 bases. The CDR3 spans 16 residues. Germline CDR1 and CDR2: MDHEN and SYDVKM. With 3 bases clipped from V and 3 bases from J, the junction kept 8 bases outside the gene matches. The CDR3 DNA reads as TGTGCCAGCAGTTTTAGTTTACAGGGGGCAAAAGAGACCCAGTACTTC. This gives the protein CASSFSLQGAKETQYF.

V usage is TRBV4-1 and J usage is TRBJ2-7, with D perhaps matching TRBD2 (6 bases). Trimming took 4 bases from V and 0 from J, leaving 7 bases between them. This CDR3 spans 13 amino acids. Germline V gene lookup returns CDR1 MGHRA and CDR2 YSYEKL. CDR3 residues: CASSLADSYEQYF. The CDR3 DNA reads TGCGCCAGCAGCCTAGCGGACTCCTACGAGCAGTACTTC.

The rearrangement uses TRBV30 and TRBJ1-2; maybe TRBD1 (6 bases). Between the trimmed V and J ends, which lost 4 bases and 6 bases, there was a span of 18 bases. The CDR3 contains 14 residues. Germline CDR1 is GTSNPN and CDR2 is SVGIG (reference sequence). As DNA, the CDR3 is TGTGCCTGGATGCGGACAGCAAAATCGAATGGCTACACCTTC. This encodes CAWMRTAKSNGYTF.